Only one count was recorded for the clone carrying this T cell receptor beta chain. The antigen is undetermined. This entry is derived from a study of shared clonotypes between healthy human individuals. Study-level points and caveats: Naive CD4 clonotype sharing across several donors was approximately 5%.

TCRdb's copy holds only in-frame clones and misses some; the assay was immunoSEQ multiplex PCR. The table lists over 850,000 clones, about 84% of them singletons. Germline V gene sequence: CDR1 LNHDA, CDR2 SQIVND (reference sequence). V shed 11 bases, J shed 5 bases, and the junction held 9 bases outside the gene matches. This CDR3 has 14 amino acids. The chain is built from TRBV19 and TRBJ1-5; TRBD1 matches at 10 bases. The sequenced sample was memory CD4+ T cells from PBMCs. Subset indicated: CD45RA-negative fraction. This sequence originates from a man between 18 and 29 years old in good health. Some clones in this sample may be carry-over from other donors' samples. The CDR3 spells CASRQGARDQPQHF. The CDR3 coding sequence is TGTGCCTCCCGACAGGGGGCGCGAGATCAGCCCCAGCATTTT.